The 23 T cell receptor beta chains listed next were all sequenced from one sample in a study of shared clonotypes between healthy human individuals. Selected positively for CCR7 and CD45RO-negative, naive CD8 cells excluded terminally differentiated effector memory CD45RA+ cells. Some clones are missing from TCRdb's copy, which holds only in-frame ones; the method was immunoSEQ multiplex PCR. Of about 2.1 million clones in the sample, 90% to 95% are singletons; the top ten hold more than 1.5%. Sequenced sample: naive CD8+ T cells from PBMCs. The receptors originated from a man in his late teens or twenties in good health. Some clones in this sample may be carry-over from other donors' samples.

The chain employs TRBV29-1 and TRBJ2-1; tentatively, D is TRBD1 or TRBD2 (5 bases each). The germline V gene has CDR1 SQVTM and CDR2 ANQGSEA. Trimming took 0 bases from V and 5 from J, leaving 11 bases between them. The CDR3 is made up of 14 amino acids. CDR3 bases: TGCAGCGTTGAAGATGGTAGGGGACACAATGAGCAGTTCTTC. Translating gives CSVEDGRGHNEQFF.

CDR3: CASSLRDRGLTYNSPLHF. The CDR3 coding sequence is TGTGCCAGCAGTCTCCGTGACAGGGGTCTAACCTATAATTCACCCCTCCACTTT. This sequence joins TRBV27 and TRBJ1-6, with 8 bases that match TRBD1. V shed 5 bases and J 2 bases; nucleotides not matched to a gene: 11. The germline V gene has CDR1 MNHEY and CDR2 SMNVEV (reference sequence). The CDR3 covers 18 residues.

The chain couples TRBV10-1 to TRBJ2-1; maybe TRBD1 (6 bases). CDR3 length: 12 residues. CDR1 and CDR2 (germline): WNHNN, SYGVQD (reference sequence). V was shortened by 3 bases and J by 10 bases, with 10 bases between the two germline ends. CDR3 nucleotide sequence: TGCGCCAGCAGTGACTTAGGACAGGAGCAGTTCTTC. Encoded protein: CASSDLGQEQFF.

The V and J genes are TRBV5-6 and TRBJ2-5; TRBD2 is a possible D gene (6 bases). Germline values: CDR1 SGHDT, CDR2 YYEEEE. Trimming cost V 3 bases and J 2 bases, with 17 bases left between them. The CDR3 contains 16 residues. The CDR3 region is CASSSPWAGSQETQYF. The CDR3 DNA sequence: TGTGCCAGCAGCTCGCCTTGGGCGGGATCACAAGAGACCCAGTACTTC.

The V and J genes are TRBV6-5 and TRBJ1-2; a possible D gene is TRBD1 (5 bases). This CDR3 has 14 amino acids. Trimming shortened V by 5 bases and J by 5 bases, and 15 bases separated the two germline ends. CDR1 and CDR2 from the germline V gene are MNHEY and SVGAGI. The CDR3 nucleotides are TGTGCCAGCAGTCCGGGGCGGGGGGAGTATGGCTACACCTTC. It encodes CASSPGRGEYGYTF.

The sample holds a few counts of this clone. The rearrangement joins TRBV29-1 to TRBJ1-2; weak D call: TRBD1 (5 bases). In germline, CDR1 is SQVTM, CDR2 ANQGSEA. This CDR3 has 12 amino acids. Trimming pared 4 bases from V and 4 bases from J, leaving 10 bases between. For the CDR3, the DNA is TGCAGCGTTGGCGGACACTCCTATGGCTACACCTTC. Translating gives CSVGGHSYGYTF.

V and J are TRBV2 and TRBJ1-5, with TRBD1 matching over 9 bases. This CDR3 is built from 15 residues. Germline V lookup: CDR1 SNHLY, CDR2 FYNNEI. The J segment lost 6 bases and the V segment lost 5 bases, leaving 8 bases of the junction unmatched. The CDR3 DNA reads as TGTGCCAGCAGTATCCGGACAGGGGCAATTCAGCCCCAGCATTTT. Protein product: CASSIRTGAIQPQHF. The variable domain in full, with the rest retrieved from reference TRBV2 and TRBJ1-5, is EPEVTQTPSHQVTQMGQEVILRCVPISNHLYFYWYRQILGQKVEFLVSFYNNEISEKSEIFDDQFSVERPDGSNFTLKIRSTKLEDSAMYFCASSIRTGAIQPQHFGDGTRLSIL.

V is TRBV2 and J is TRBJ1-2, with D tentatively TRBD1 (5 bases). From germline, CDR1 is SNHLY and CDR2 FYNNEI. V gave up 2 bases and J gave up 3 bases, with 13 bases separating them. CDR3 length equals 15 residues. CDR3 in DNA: TGTGCCAGCAGTGAATTCGTCGGGGGAGACTATGGCTACACCTTC. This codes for CASSEFVGGDYGYTF.

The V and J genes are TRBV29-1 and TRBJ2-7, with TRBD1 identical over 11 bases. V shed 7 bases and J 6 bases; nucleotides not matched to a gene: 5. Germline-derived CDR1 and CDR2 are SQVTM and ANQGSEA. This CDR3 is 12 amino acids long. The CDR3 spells CSGGTGGPEQYF. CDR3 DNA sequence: TGCAGCGGAGGGACAGGGGGTCCCGAGCAGTACTTC.

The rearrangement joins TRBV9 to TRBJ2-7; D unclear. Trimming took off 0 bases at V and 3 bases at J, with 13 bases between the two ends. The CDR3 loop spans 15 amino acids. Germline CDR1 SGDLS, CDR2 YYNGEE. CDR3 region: CASSVGEGQVYEQYF. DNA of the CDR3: TGTGCCAGCAGCGTAGGGGAAGGGCAGGTCTACGAGCAGTACTTC.

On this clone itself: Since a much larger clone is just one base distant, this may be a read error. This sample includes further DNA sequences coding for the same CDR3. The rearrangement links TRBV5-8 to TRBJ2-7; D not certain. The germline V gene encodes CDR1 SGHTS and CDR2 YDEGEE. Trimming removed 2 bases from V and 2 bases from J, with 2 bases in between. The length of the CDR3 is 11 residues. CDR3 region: CASSFAYEQYF. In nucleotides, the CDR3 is TGTGCCAGCAGCTTCGCCTACGAGCAGTACTTC.

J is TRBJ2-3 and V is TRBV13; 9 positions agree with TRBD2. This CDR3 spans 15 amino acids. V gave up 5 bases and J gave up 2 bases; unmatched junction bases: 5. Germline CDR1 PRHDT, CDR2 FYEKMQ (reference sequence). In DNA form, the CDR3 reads TGTGCCAGCAGCCCCCGACTAGCGGACACAGATACGCAGTATTTT. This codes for CASSPRLADTDTQYF.

CDR3 protein: CASSVAGSGRAYEQYF. In DNA form, the CDR3 reads TGTGCCAGCAGCGTAGCGGGCAGCGGGAGGGCCTACGAGCAGTACTTC. This chain connects TRBV9 to TRBJ2-5; 10 nucleotides agree with TRBD2. The tail of the sequence fits TRBJ2-7 better, so the J call may be wrong. Germline V gene lookup returns CDR1 SGDLS and CDR2 YYNGEE. The CDR3 loop spans 16 amino acids.

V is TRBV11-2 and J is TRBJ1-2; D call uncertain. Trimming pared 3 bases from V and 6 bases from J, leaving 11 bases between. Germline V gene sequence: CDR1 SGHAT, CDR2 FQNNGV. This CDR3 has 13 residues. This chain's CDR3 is CASSLGIRNGYTF. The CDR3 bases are TGTGCCAGCAGCTTGGGGATAAGGAATGGCTACACCTTC.

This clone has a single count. The CDR3 here is CASSARRQGADNEKLFF. Written as DNA, the CDR3 is TGTGCCAGCAGCGCTCGACGACAGGGGGCTGATAATGAAAAACTGTTTTTT. The chain has TRBV28 and TRBJ1-4, with 10 bases that match TRBD1. Germline CDR1 and CDR2: MDHEN and SYDVKM. The CDR3 runs 17 residues. V shed 6 bases and J 4 bases; nucleotides not matched to a gene: 11.

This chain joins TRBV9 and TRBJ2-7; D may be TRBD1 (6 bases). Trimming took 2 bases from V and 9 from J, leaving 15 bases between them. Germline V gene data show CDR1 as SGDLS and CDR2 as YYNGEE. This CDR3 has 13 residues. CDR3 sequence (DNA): TGTGCCAGCAGCGTTTCCACAGGGTCGGGGCAGTACTTC. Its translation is CASSVSTGSGQYF.

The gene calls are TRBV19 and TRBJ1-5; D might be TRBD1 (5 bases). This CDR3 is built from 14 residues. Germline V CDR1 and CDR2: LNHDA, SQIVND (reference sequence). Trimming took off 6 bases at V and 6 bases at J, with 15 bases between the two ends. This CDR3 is CASSPRRGFQPQHF. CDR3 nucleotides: TGTGCCAGTAGCCCCCGCCGGGGGTTTCAGCCCCAGCATTTT. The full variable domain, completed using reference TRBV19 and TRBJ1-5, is DGGITQSPKYLFRKEGQNVTLSCEQNLNHDAMYWYRQDPGQGLRLIYYSQIVNDFQKGDIAEGYSVSREKKESFPLTVTSAQKNPTAFYLCASSPRRGFQPQHFGDGTRLSIL.

CDR3 sequence: CASSPLRGQHYEQYF. CDR3 DNA sequence: TGTGCCAGCAGCCCCCTCCGGGGCCAGCACTACGAGCAGTACTTC. V is TRBV5-6 and J is TRBJ2-7; D might be TRBD1 or TRBD2, each matching 5 bases. The CDR3 spans 15 residues. V was clipped by 4 bases and J by 3 bases, with 17 bases between them. Germline V lookup: CDR1 SGHDT, CDR2 YYEEEE.

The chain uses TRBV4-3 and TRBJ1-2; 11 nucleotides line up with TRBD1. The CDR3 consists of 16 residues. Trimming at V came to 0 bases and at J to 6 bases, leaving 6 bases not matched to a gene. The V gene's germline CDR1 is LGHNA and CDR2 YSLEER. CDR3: CASSQDPWTGGDGYTF. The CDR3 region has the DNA TGCGCCAGCAGCCAAGACCCTTGGACAGGGGGCGATGGCTACACCTTC.

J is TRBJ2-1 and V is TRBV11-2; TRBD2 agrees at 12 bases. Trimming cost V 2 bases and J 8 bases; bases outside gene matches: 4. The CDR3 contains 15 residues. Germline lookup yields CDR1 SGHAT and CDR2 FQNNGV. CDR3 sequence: CASSLKLAGGDEQFF. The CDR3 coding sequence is TGTGCCAGCAGCTTAAAGCTAGCGGGAGGGGATGAGCAGTTCTTC.

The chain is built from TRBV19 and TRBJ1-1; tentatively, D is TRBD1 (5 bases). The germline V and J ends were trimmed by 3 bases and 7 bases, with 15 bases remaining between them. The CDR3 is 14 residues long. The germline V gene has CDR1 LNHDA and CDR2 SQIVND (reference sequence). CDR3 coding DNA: TGTGCCAGTAGTATTGTCCGGGGCAGCGGTGAAGCTTTCTTT. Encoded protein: CASSIVRGSGEAFF.

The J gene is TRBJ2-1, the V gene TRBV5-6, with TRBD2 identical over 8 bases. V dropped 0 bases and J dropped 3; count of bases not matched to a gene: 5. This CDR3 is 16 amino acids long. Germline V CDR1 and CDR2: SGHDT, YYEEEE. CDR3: CASSLGAGVGYNEQFF. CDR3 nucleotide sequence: TGTGCCAGCAGCTTGGGAGCGGGAGTAGGCTACAATGAGCAGTTCTTC.

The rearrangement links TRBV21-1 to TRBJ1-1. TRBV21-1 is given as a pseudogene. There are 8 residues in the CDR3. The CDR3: CATAEAFF. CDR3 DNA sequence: TGTGCCACCGCGGAAGCTTTCTTT.